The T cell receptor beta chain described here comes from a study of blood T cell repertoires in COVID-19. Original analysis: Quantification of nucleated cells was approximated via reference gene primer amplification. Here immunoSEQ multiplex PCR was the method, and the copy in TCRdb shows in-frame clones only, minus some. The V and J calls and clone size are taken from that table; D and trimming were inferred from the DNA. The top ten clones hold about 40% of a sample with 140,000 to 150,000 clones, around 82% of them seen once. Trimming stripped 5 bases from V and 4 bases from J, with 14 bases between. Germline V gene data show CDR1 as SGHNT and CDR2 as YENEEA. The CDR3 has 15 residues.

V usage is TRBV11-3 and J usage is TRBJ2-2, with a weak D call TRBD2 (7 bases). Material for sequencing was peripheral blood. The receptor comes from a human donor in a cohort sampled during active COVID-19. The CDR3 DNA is TGTGCCAGCAGCCCATTTCGGGGGGCCACCGGGGAGCTGTTTTTT. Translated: CASSPFRGATGELFF.